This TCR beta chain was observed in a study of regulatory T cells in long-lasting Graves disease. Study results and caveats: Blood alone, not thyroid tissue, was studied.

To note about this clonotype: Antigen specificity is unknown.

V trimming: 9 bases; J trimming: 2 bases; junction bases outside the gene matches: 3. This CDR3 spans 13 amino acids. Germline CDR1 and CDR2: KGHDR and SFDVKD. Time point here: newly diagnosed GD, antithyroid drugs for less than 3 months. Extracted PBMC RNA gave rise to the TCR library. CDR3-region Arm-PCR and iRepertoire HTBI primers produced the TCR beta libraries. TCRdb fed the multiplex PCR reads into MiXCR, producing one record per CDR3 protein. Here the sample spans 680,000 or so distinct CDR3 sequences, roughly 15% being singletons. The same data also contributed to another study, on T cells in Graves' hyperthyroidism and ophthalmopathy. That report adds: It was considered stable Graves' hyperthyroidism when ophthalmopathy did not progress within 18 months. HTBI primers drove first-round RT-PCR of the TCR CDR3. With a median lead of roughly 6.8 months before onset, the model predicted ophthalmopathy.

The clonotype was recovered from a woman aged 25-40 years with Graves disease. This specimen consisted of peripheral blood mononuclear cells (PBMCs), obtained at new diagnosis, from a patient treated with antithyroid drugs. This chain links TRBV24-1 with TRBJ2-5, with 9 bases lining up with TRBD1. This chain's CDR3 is CATGGTGQETQYF. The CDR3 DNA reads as TGTGCCACCGGGGGGACAGGGCAAGAGACCCAGTACTTC.